The 8 T cell receptor beta chains below all came from one sample that was sequenced in a study of blood T cell repertoires in COVID-19. The protocol was immunoSEQ multiplex PCR, while the TCRdb copy is restricted to in-frame clones and leaves out a portion. The sample consists of fewer than 85,000 clones, roughly four fifths of them appearing once. Sequencing used peripheral blood. The source is a woman aged 80 or over with active or convalescent COVID-19.

The J gene is TRBJ2-3, the V gene TRBV5-1, with a weak D call TRBD1 (6 bases). Germline values: CDR1 SGHRS, CDR2 YFSETQ. Trimming took 0 bases from V and 4 from J, leaving 9 bases between them. This CDR3 is built from 14 residues. In nucleotides, the CDR3 is TGCGCCAGCAGCTTGGAACAGGGAGCAGATACGCAGTATTTT. It encodes CASSLEQGADTQYF.

This clone has a handful of counts. The chain carries TRBV5-5 and TRBJ2-3; D call uncertain. Trimming shortened V by 2 bases and J by 1 base, and 8 bases separated the two germline ends. In germline, CDR1 is SGHKS, CDR2 YYEKEE (reference sequence). The CDR3 sequence is 14 residues long. The CDR3 sequence is CASSFAQRTDTQYF. CDR3 nucleotide sequence: TGTGCCAGCAGCTTTGCACAGCGCACAGATACGCAGTATTTT.

The V and J genes are TRBV7-2 and TRBJ2-2, with 10 bases that match TRBD1. The CDR3 length is 16 residues. The germline V gene encodes CDR1 SGHTA and CDR2 FQGNSA. V lost 5 bases, J lost 3 bases, and 6 bases stayed unmatched. The CDR3 region is CASSARDRGDTGELFF. In DNA, the CDR3 is TGTGCCAGCAGCGCCCGGGACAGGGGTGACACCGGGGAGCTGTTTTTT.

For this clone: This sample also contains other DNA sequences that code for the same CDR3. CDR3 sequence: CASSLTGDYGYTF. Written as DNA, the CDR3 is TGTGCCAGCAGTTTAACGGGGGACTATGGCTACACCTTC. V usage is TRBV12-3 or TRBV12-4 and J usage is TRBJ1-2, with D possibly being TRBD1 (5 bases). CDR3 length: 13 amino acids. V shed 2 bases and J shed 3 bases, with 7 bases lying between them.

A note on this clone: The junction departs from germline at one end; a sequencing error may be responsible. This sequence joins TRBV7-7 and TRBJ2-2, with 7 bases that match TRBD2. The CDR3 sequence is 16 residues long. Germline V gene lookup returns CDR1 SSHAT and CDR2 FNYEAQ (reference sequence). CDR3 in DNA: TGTGCTAGCAGCTTGGCACCGGATCGGGGGGTCGGGGAGCTGTTTTTT. This gives the protein CASSLAPDRGVGELFF.

The chain links TRBV5-4 to TRBJ1-1; weak D call: TRBD1 (5 bases). The CDR3 consists of 14 residues. V lost 6 bases, J lost 5 bases, and 17 bases lay in between. The germline V gene encodes CDR1 SGHNT and CDR2 YYREEE (reference sequence). The CDR3 coding sequence is TGTGCCAGCACTCAGGGAGGTCCGGGAACTGAAGCTTTCTTT. Protein: CASTQGGPGTEAFF.

The V gene is TRBV5-1, the J gene TRBJ2-5; 10 positions match TRBD2. The J segment lost 5 bases and the V segment lost 4 bases, leaving 8 bases of the junction unmatched. The CDR3 length is 15 residues. Germline CDR1 and CDR2: SGHRS and YFSETQ. CDR3 protein: CASSRSGGILETQYF. CDR3 coding DNA: TGCGCCAGCAGCCGTAGCGGGGGGATCTTGGAGACCCAGTACTTC.

The chain combines TRBV6-1 with TRBJ1-2, with D perhaps TRBD1 (6 bases). Germline loops: CDR1 MNHNS, CDR2 SASEGT. V lost 1 base and J lost 2, with 11 bases in between. CDR3 length equals 15 residues. The CDR3 here is CASSEGGGRNYGYTF. In nucleotides, the CDR3 is TGTGCCAGCAGTGAAGGCGGGGGGCGGAACTATGGCTACACCTTC.